The 16 T cell receptor beta chains below were found in one sample sequenced in a study of cytomegalovirus exposure and HLA in healthy donors. The PCR contained 60 Vbeta and 13 Jbeta primers. Assay used: immunoSEQ multiplex PCR; TCRdb lists only in-frame clones, some missing. The sample includes roughly 130,000 clones, 80% of them seen just once. Sequenced: PBMCs. These receptors originate from a man younger than 45 in good health and CMV-seronegative.

This clone appeared a single time. V gene TRBV11-1 combines with J gene TRBJ2-7; unclear D gene. This CDR3 comprises 14 residues. Germline CDR1 reads SGHAT; CDR2 reads FQDESV (reference sequence). The ends were cut back, 3 bases at V and 2 bases at J, with 11 bases in the middle. The CDR3 spells CASSFPPRAYEQYF. The CDR3 nucleotides are TGTGCCAGCAGCTTTCCGCCGCGAGCCTACGAGCAGTACTTC.

The rearrangement joins TRBV11-3 to TRBJ2-5; D is possibly TRBD2 (5 bases). Germline V gene sequence: CDR1 SGHNT, CDR2 YENEEA. The V gene lost 3 bases and the J gene lost 7 bases, with 12 bases spanning the gap. CDR3 size: 13 residues. The CDR3 reads CASSLGWETTQYF. The DNA of the CDR3 is TGTGCCAGCAGCTTGGGTTGGGAGACGACCCAGTACTTC.

This clone was seen once. Other DNA variants within this sample encode the same CDR3. CDR3 loop: CASSLVAYEQYF. The DNA of the CDR3 is TGTGCCAGCAGCTTAGTAGCCTACGAGCAGTACTTC. The chain links TRBV7-9 to TRBJ2-5; no clear D. Matching the DNA end better, TRBJ2-7 makes the J call doubtful. CDR1 is SEHNR and CDR2 is FQNEAQ in the germline V gene (reference sequence). This CDR3 has 12 residues.

V gene TRBV19 combines with J gene TRBJ2-1; 7 nucleotides match TRBD1. Germline V gives CDR1 LNHDA, CDR2 SQIVND (reference sequence). V was clipped by 3 bases and J by 4 bases; unmatched bases: 3. The CDR3 has 14 amino acids. The CDR3 reads CASSMTGLYNEQFF. CDR3 DNA: TGTGCCAGTAGTATGACAGGGCTTTACAATGAGCAGTTCTTC. The complete variable domain, with remaining parts taken from reference TRBV19 and TRBJ2-1, reads DGGITQSPKYLFRKEGQNVTLSCEQNLNHDAMYWYRQDPGQGLRLIYYSQIVNDFQKGDIAEGYSVSREKKESFPLTVTSAQKNPTAFYLCASSMTGLYNEQFFGPGTRLTVL.

The V gene is TRBV20-1, the J gene TRBJ1-4; D is undetermined. This CDR3 has 10 amino acids. V lost 7 bases and J lost 5, with 5 bases in between. The germline V gene encodes CDR1 DFQATT and CDR2 SNEGSKA (reference sequence). The CDR3: CSVPNEKLFF. CDR3 bases: TGCAGTGTCCCGAATGAAAAACTGTTTTTT.

This chain's CDR3 is CASSLMTATQETQYF. The DNA for the CDR3 is TGTGCCAGCAGCTTAATGACAGCAACCCAAGAGACCCAGTACTTC. The chain links TRBV7-2 to TRBJ2-5; D may be TRBD1 (5 bases). V was clipped by 2 bases and J by 1 base, with 11 bases between them. Germline V gene lookup returns CDR1 SGHTA and CDR2 FQGNSA. This CDR3 region has 15 residues. Full variable domain (missing parts from reference TRBV7-2 and TRBJ2-5): GAGVSQSPSNKVTEKGKDVELRCDPISGHTALYWYRQSLGQGLEFLIYFQGNSAPDKSGLPSDRFSAERTGGSVSTLTIQRTQQEDSAVYLCASSLMTATQETQYFGPGTRLLVL.

The V call is TRBV5-1, the J call TRBJ1-1; D remains unclear. V was cut by 5 bases and J by 2 bases, with 10 bases left in between. Germline CDR1 SGHRS, CDR2 YFSETQ. This CDR3 contains 13 residues. CDR3 loop: CASRNTANTEAFF. The CDR3 nucleotides read TGCGCCAGCAGGAACACAGCAAACACTGAAGCTTTCTTT.

The CDR3 DNA reads as TGTGCCAGTAGCATTTTCCCCACGGGGGAGGGGGAAGTCTGGTCTGGAAACACCATATATTTT. Translated: CASSIFPTGEGEVWSGNTIYF. The chain links TRBV19 to TRBJ1-3; tentative D call: TRBD1 (6 bases). Germline lookup yields CDR1 LNHDA and CDR2 SQIVND (reference sequence). V lost 6 bases and J 1 base, leaving 31 bases between the germline ends. This CDR3 has 21 residues.

The CDR3 loop reads CASRLETHTDTQYF. As DNA, the CDR3 is TGCGCCAGCAGGCTAGAGACCCACACAGATACGCAGTATTTT. This chain connects TRBV10-2 to TRBJ2-3; D is uncertain. Trimming pared 6 bases from V and 2 bases from J, leaving 12 bases between. CDR3 size: 14 residues. Looked up from germline, CDR1 is WSHSY and CDR2 is SAAADI.

This chain joins TRBV30 and TRBJ1-3; D is possibly TRBD1 (5 bases). This CDR3 is built from 14 residues. CDR1 and CDR2 from the germline V gene are GTSNPN and SVGIG (reference sequence). V lost 0 bases to trimming and J lost 2 bases, with 8 bases between them. In DNA, the CDR3 is TGTGCCTGGAGTGTCTCGGGGGCTGGAAACACCATATATTTT. This translates into CAWSVSGAGNTIYF. The variable domain in full, completed from reference TRBV30 and TRBJ1-3, reads SQTIHQWPATLVQPVGSPLSLECTVEGTSNPNLYWYRQAAGRGLQLLFYSVGIGQISSEVPQNLSASRPQDRQFILSSKKLLLSDSGFYLCAWSVSGAGNTIYFGEGSWLTVV.

The chain recombines TRBV7-2 with TRBJ1-1, with D possibly matching TRBD1 (6 bases). CDR3 length equals 13 residues. Germline CDR1 reads SGHTA; CDR2 reads FQGNSA. V was trimmed by 5 bases and J by 1 base, leaving 8 bases between them. The CDR3, as DNA: TGTGCCAGCAGCGCGGACAGGAACACTGAAGCTTTCTTT. Translation gives CASSADRNTEAFF.

The chain recombines TRBV11-3 with TRBJ2-2; TRBD2 might be the D (6 bases). V lost 6 bases and J 1 base, leaving 12 bases between the germline ends. The CDR3 is 15 amino acids. Looked up from germline, CDR1 is SGHNT and CDR2 is YENEEA. The DNA for the CDR3 is TGTGCCAGCAGTCCCGGGACTTTGAACACCGGGGAGCTGTTTTTT. Translated: CASSPGTLNTGELFF.

The DNA of the CDR3 is TGTGCCAGCAGCAAGGACAGGATTAGCAATCAGCCCCAGCATTTT. Protein product: CASSKDRISNQPQHF. V gene TRBV7-8 combines with J gene TRBJ1-5; 7 positions agree with TRBD1. The CDR3 spans 15 residues. V was clipped by 5 bases and J by 0 bases; unmatched bases: 4. CDR1 SGHVS and CDR2 FQNEAQ come from the germline V gene. Drawing the rest from reference TRBV7-8 and TRBJ1-5, the complete variable domain is GAGVSQSPRYKVAKRGQDVALRCDPISGHVSLFWYQQALGQGPEFLTYFQNEAQLDKSGLPSDRFFAERPEGSVSTLKIQRTQQEDSAVYLCASSKDRISNQPQHFGDGTRLSIL.

The chain combines TRBV7-2 with TRBJ1-2; TRBD1 might be the D (6 bases). Germline V gives CDR1 SGHTA, CDR2 FQGNSA. The CDR3 sequence is 14 residues long. Trimming took 6 bases from V and 4 from J, leaving 15 bases between them. The chain's CDR3 is CASRPLQGRYGYTF. The CDR3 DNA reads as TGTGCCAGCAGACCGTTACAGGGCCGCTATGGCTACACCTTC. Drawing the rest from reference TRBV7-2 and TRBJ1-2, the complete variable domain is GAGVSQSPSNKVTEKGKDVELRCDPISGHTALYWYRQSLGQGLEFLIYFQGNSAPDKSGLPSDRFSAERTGGSVSTLTIQRTQQEDSAVYLCASRPLQGRYGYTFGSGTRLTVV.

The V call is TRBV7-2, the J call TRBJ1-2, with D possibly matching TRBD1 (6 bases). The CDR3 extends over 15 amino acids. CDR1 and CDR2 (germline): SGHTA, FQGNSA. Deletions cut 5 bases from V and 4 bases from J, with 17 bases between. The CDR3 sequence is CASSDNREASYGYTF. In DNA form, the CDR3 reads TGTGCCAGCAGCGACAACAGGGAAGCAAGCTATGGCTACACCTTC.

The chain couples TRBV6-5 to TRBJ2-7, with D possibly TRBD1 on 6 matching bases. The V and J ends lost 4 bases and 11 bases respectively, with 15 bases between them. The CDR3 spans 12 residues. Germline values: CDR1 MNHEY, CDR2 SVGAGI. CDR3 sequence (DNA): TGTGCCAGCAGTTCCTCGGACAGCTCGAAGTACTTC. This codes for CASSSSDSSKYF.